This TCR beta chain was documented in a study of yellow fever vaccine responses in identical twins. For this clonotype: The junction departs from germline at one end; a sequencing error may be responsible.

CDR1 and CDR2 (germline): SEHNR, FQNEAQ (reference sequence). This CDR3 has 16 residues. TCRdb passed the RT-PCR reads through MiXCR, listing each CDR3 protein once. The sample records 15,000 to 20,000 distinct CDR3 sequences, roughly two thirds being singletons. The genes are TRBV7-9 and TRBJ2-5, with 8 bases that match TRBD2. This TCR derives from a woman under 30 who received the yellow fever vaccine. This specimen consisted of T cells from blood (PBMCs), unsorted or a sorted subset (not recorded which), obtained before or after yellow fever vaccination (not recorded which). CDR3 residues: CASSLEVAGHQGTQYF. CDR3 bases: TGTGCCAGCAGCTTAGAGGTAGCGGGGCACCAAGGGACCCAGTACTTC.